These 16 T cell receptor beta chains were all obtained from the same sample, sequenced in a study of shared clonotypes between healthy human individuals. Clones were sequenced by immunoSEQ multiplex PCR, and TCRdb holds only the in-frame ones, with some missing. The table shows over a million clones, with 95% to 99% occurring only once. Sequenced input: naive CD4+ T cells sorted from blood. The subset denotes: CD45RA+ positively selected. The receptor set was obtained from a man aged 25 to 40 in good health.

The gene calls are TRBV7-2 and TRBJ2-3, with a tentative D call TRBD1 (5 bases). Looked up from germline, CDR1 is SGHTA and CDR2 is FQGNSA. Deletions cut 9 bases from V and 1 base from J, with 20 bases between. CDR3 length: 16 residues. The CDR3 DNA reads TGTGCCAGAACGAACAGGTGGGTCTGCCGCACAGATACGCAGTATTTT. Protein product: CARTNRWVCRTDTQYF.

V and J are TRBV4-3 and TRBJ1-2; D is undetermined. The V and J ends lost 4 bases and 6 bases respectively, with 12 bases between them. The CDR3 has 13 residues. The germline CDR1 and CDR2 sequences are LGHNA and YSLEER. CDR3 loop: CASSRTFRDGYTF. The CDR3, as DNA: TGCGCCAGCAGCCGGACCTTCCGGGATGGCTACACCTTC.

The chain recombines TRBV5-1 with TRBJ2-1, with TRBD2 matching over 10 bases. With V trimmed by 9 bases and J by 2 bases, 8 bases remained unmatched. Germline lookup yields CDR1 SGHRS and CDR2 YFSETQ. This CDR3 is built from 15 residues. The CDR3 nucleotides are TGCGCCAACGAAATTAGCGGGAGGCCCTACAATGAGCAGTTCTTC. It is translated as CANEISGRPYNEQFF.

J is TRBJ2-4 and V is TRBV5-1; a weak D match, TRBD2 (6 bases). Germline loops: CDR1 SGHRS, CDR2 YFSETQ. The CDR3 spans 14 residues. V was cut by 5 bases and J by 8 bases, with 17 bases left in between. The DNA for the CDR3 is TGCGCCAGCAGGATGAGAACAGGCGGGGACATTCAGTACTTC. Translation gives CASRMRTGGDIQYF.

V is TRBV5-1 and J is TRBJ2-1; 10 nucleotides match TRBD2. The CDR3 sequence is 14 residues long. The V segment lost 6 bases and the J segment 7 bases; nucleotides outside the gene matches: 7. CDR1 is SGHRS, CDR2 YFSETQ, per germline. The CDR3: CASILVAGGNEQFF. In nucleotides, the CDR3 is TGCGCCAGCATTCTCGTAGCGGGAGGAAATGAGCAGTTCTTC.

This chain links TRBV29-1 with TRBJ2-1; tentative D call: TRBD2 (6 bases). V gave up 4 bases and J gave up 0 bases, with 22 bases separating them. Germline CDR1 is SQVTM and CDR2 is ANQGSEA. CDR3 length: 18 residues. CDR3 sequence (DNA): TGCAGCGTTGGGGAGGATCTGTCGGGACTGAGCTCCTACAATGAGCAGTTCTTC. The encoded protein is CSVGEDLSGLSSYNEQFF.

Worth noting for this clone: Other DNA sequences of this sample code for an identical CDR3. The chain carries TRBV10-3 and TRBJ2-3; D remains ambiguous. CDR1 is ENHRY, CDR2 SYGVKD, per germline. This CDR3 is 16 amino acids long. The V end lost 4 bases, the J end lost 0 bases, and 14 bases lay between the germline ends. The CDR3 loop reads CAISGLAGSSTDTQYF. CDR3 DNA: TGTGCCATCAGTGGCCTGGCCGGGTCTAGCACAGATACGCAGTATTTT.

The V gene is TRBV28, the J gene TRBJ1-2, with a tentative D call TRBD1 (6 bases). Per the germline V gene, CDR1 is MDHEN and CDR2 is SYDVKM. Trimming left V 6 bases short and J 4 bases short, with 18 bases between. The CDR3 totals 15 residues. As DNA, the CDR3 is TGTGCCAGCAGCCTAAAGGGGGATTCGGGCTATGGCTACACCTTC. Its translation is CASSLKGDSGYGYTF.

This clone showed up just once. The V and J genes are TRBV5-1 and TRBJ2-1; D is possibly TRBD1 (6 bases). Germline V gene data show CDR1 as SGHRS and CDR2 as YFSETQ. The CDR3 covers 13 residues. V was cut by 3 bases and J by 2 bases, with 6 bases left in between. The CDR3 bases are TGCGCCAGCAGCTGGGACACCTACAATGAGCAGTTCTTC. Translating gives CASSWDTYNEQFF.

This chain uses TRBV5-1 with TRBJ1-2; unclear D gene. The length of the CDR3 is 14 residues. CDR1 and CDR2 from the germline V gene are SGHRS and YFSETQ. Trimming shortened V by 5 bases and J by 0 bases, and 11 bases separated the two germline ends. CDR3 residues: CASSPISPNYGYTF. CDR3 coding DNA: TGCGCCAGCAGTCCGATCAGTCCTAACTATGGCTACACCTTC.

This rearrangement joins TRBV11-2 to TRBJ2-7; D not certain. The V end lost 4 bases, the J end lost 2 bases, and 15 bases lay between the germline ends. This CDR3 spans 15 amino acids. Germline V gene lookup returns CDR1 SGHAT and CDR2 FQNNGV. This CDR3 is CASSSYKVDPYEQYF. The CDR3 bases are TGTGCCAGCAGCTCTTACAAGGTGGATCCCTACGAGCAGTACTTC.

The count of this clone is one. The chain links TRBV28 to TRBJ2-7; TRBD1 aligns across 8 bases. The CDR3 is made up of 15 amino acids. The germline gives CDR1 MDHEN, CDR2 SYDVKM. After removal of 5 bases from V and 2 bases from J, the junction contained 8 bases not matched to a gene. The CDR3, as DNA: TGTGCCAGCAGTCCTCTAGACAGGGGCCCCTACGAGCAGTACTTC. Residues: CASSPLDRGPYEQYF.

The rearrangement uses TRBV30 and TRBJ1-2; no firm D call. V was cut by 0 bases and J by 13 bases, with 15 bases left in between. The CDR3 covers 12 residues. Germline values: CDR1 GTSNPN, CDR2 SVGIG (reference sequence). CDR3 in DNA: TGTGCCTGGAGTGTTCGTCGTGACGGGTCCACCTTC. Translation gives CAWSVRRDGSTF. The whole variable domain, filled in from reference TRBV30 and TRBJ1-2, reads SQTIHQWPATLVQPVGSPLSLECTVEGTSNPNLYWYRQAAGRGLQLLFYSVGIGQISSEVPQNLSASRPQDRQFILSSKKLLLSDSGFYLCAWSVRRDGSTFGSGTRLTVV.

This rearrangement joins TRBV5-5 to TRBJ1-2, with a tentative D call TRBD1 (5 bases). The CDR3 consists of 17 residues. The V and J ends lost 4 bases and 1 base respectively, with 20 bases between them. CDR1 and CDR2 from the germline V gene are SGHKS and YYEKEE (reference sequence). For the CDR3, the DNA is TGTGCCAGCAGCACCGGATTGACAGACAGCGTTAACTATGGCTACACCTTC. It encodes CASSTGLTDSVNYGYTF.

V is TRBV5-1 and J is TRBJ2-1; D is perhaps TRBD2 (5 bases). This CDR3 comprises 13 residues. Trimming stripped 2 bases from V and 3 bases from J, with 6 bases between. CDR1 and CDR2 from the germline V gene are SGHRS and YFSETQ. CDR3 bases: TGCGCCAGCAGCTTCCGGGACTACAATGAGCAGTTCTTC. Translation gives CASSFRDYNEQFF. The full variable domain, with the rest looked up from reference TRBV5-1 and TRBJ2-1, is KAGVTQTPRYLIKTRGQQVTLSCSPISGHRSVSWYQQTPGQGLQFLFEYFSETQRNKGNFPGRFSGRQFSNSRSEMNVSTLELGDSALYLCASSFRDYNEQFFGPGTRLTVL.

CDR3 sequence reads: CASSEASGRSGELFF. The CDR3 DNA sequence: TGTGCCAGCAGTGAGGCTAGCGGGAGGTCCGGGGAGCTGTTTTTT. The J gene is TRBJ2-2, the V gene TRBV6-1; 11 nucleotides line up with TRBD2. The trim removed 3 bases at V and 6 bases at J, leaving 3 bases unmatched. CDR3 size: 15 residues. CDR1 and CDR2 (germline): MNHNS, SASEGT.